A selection of T cell receptor beta chains follows, all from one sample in a study of CD8+ T cells in alopecia areata. The data were produced by immunoSEQ multiplex PCR, yet TCRdb's version contains in-frame clones alone and is incomplete. Counted here are approximately 200,000 clones, less than 50% occurring once; the ten biggest clones make up 2% to 3%. The sample was CD4+ T cells sorted from blood, taken around week 36, from a patient treated with tofacitinib. The receptors shown here come from a human donor with alopecia areata. CDR3s include the opening cysteine and the closing phenylalanine or tryptophan. A D gene is named only where the DNA matches it firmly. Clone size is shown for a subset of rows, as once, few, many or a class of expanded clone.

>TRBJ2-5|.|TRBV11-2|.
TGTGCCAGCAGCTCGCGTCCCCGACTAGTCGGAGAGACCCAGTACTTC
CASSSRPRLVGETQYF
>TRBJ1-2|.|TRBV19|.
TGTGCCAGTAGTGCACCGGGACAACTCCTTTCGAGCTACACCTTC
CASSAPGQLLSSYTF
>TRBJ2-5|.|TRBV20-1|.
TGCAGTGGGACACTCCAAGAGACCCAGTACTTC
CSGTLQETQYF
>TRBJ2-2|TRBD2|TRBV9|once
TGTGCCAGCACCCCTGGCGGGAGCCCCACCGGGGAGCTGTTTTTT
CASTPGGSPTGELFF
>TRBJ2-5|.|TRBV4-2|.
TGTGCCAGCAGCCAAGACGCTAATGGGGAGACCCAGTACTTC
CASSQDANGETQYF
>TRBJ1-5|TRBD1|TRBV5-1|.
TGCGCCAGCAGCTCCCTTCATGGACAGGGTATATTCGTCAATCAGCCCCAGCATTTT
CASSSLHGQGIFVNQPQHF
>TRBJ2-5|.|TRBV5-5|.
TGTGCCAGCAGCTCCGAGGGGGAGACCCAGTACTTC
CASSSEGETQYF
>TRBJ2-7|TRBD1|TRBV4-1|once
TGCGCCAGCAGCCGCGGGACAGGACGCTCCTACGAGCAGTACTTC
CASSRGTGRSYEQYF
>TRBJ2-2|TRBD1|TRBV2|.
TGTGCCAGCAGTGCGGGACAGGGGAAGAACACCGGGGAGCTGTTTTTT
CASSAGQGKNTGELFF
>TRBJ2-1|.|TRBV30|.
TGTGCCTACGGGACTCCGGGCTACAATGAGCAGTTCTTC
CAYGTPGYNEQFF
>TRBJ2-4|.|TRBV7-9|.
TGTGCCAGCAGCCCTAACCGCGGCTCCAAAAACATTCAGTACTTC
CASSPNRGSKNIQYF
>TRBJ2-3|TRBD2|TRBV7-8|few
TGTGCCAGCAGCTTAAGATTAGCGGGAGGTGGCACAGATACGCAGTATTTT
CASSLRLAGGGTDTQYF
>TRBJ2-3|.|TRBV7-2|.
TGTGCCAGCAGCATCGGACGGACGACAGATACGCAGTATTTT
CASSIGRTTDTQYF
>TRBJ2-5|.|TRBV15|.
TGTGCCACCAGCCCCGCCAGGGCGGGAGAGACCCAGTACTTC
CATSPARAGETQYF
>TRBJ2-1|.|TRBV7-3|once
TGTGCCAGCAGCTTAACGAAGTTCCGTGAGCAGTTCTTC
CASSLTKFREQFF
>TRBJ2-7|TRBD1|TRBV29-1|few
TGCAGCGCTACGACAGGGGTCTCCTACGAGCAGTACTTC
CSATTGVSYEQYF
>TRBJ1-1|.|TRBV7-2|.
TGTGCCAGCAGCCCTCAGTGGGAGGGGTTGGCTTTCTTT
CASSPQWEGLAFF
>TRBJ2-3|TRBD2|TRBV12-5|.
TGTGCTAGTGCCTCTCGGTTTCTAGCGGGAGGCACAGATACGCAGTATTTT
CASASRFLAGGTDTQYF
>TRBJ2-3|.|TRBV28|.
TGTGCCAGCAGTCTCCCGCGGAGGGCAGGGTATTTT
CASSLPRRAGYF
>TRBJ2-1|.|TRBV11-2|.
TGTGCCAGCAGCTCTCCGACCGGCGAACGGGATGAGCAGTTCTTC
CASSSPTGERDEQFF
>TRBJ1-2|.|TRBV25-1|.
TGTGCCAGCAGTGAACTCGACCGGAGAGGCTACACCTTC
CASSELDRRGYTF
>TRBJ2-6|.|TRBV15|.
TGTGCCACCAGTGATTATAGCTCTGGGGCCAACGTCCTGACTTTC
CATSDYSSGANVLTF
>TRBJ2-1|TRBD2|TRBV5-1|.
TGCGCCAGCAGCGGCGGGACTAGAGGCAATGAGCAGTTCTTC
CASSGGTRGNEQFF
>TRBJ2-2|TRBD2|TRBV29-1|few
TGCAGCGTTGAGAAAGCGGGAGTGGGGACCGGGGAGCTGTTTTTT
CSVEKAGVGTGELFF
>TRBJ2-3|TRBD2|TRBV5-1|.
TGCGCCAGCGGCCCCCGGGGGGTGAGCACAGATACGCAGTATTTT
CASGPRGVSTDTQYF